Presented here are 28 T cell receptor beta chains from one specimen sequenced in a study of neoadjuvant anti-PD-1 for oral cavity cancer. Profiled with immunoSEQ multiplex PCR; TCRdb holds only in-frame clones, not every one. Among fewer than 90,000 clones listed, approximately 84% were seen once. The material was PBMCs, obtained before nivolumab (anti-PD-1) treatment. The receptors shown here come from a person between 35 and 79 years old with oral cavity squamous cell carcinoma.

This clone qualifies as medium-sized. The V gene is TRBV27, the J gene TRBJ2-2; a weak D match, TRBD2 (5 bases). Germline V gene data show CDR1 as MNHEY and CDR2 as SMNVEV (reference sequence). The CDR3 sequence is 19 residues long. Trimming stripped 0 bases from V and 3 bases from J, with 20 bases between. The CDR3 DNA follows: TGTGCCAGCAGTTTATCAGGGCGAGCGGCCCTCGGTGACACCGGGGAGCTGTTTTTT. Its protein is CASSLSGRAALGDTGELFF.

The chain recombines TRBV7-2 with TRBJ1-4, with D uncertain. V lost 2 bases and J 0 bases, leaving 10 bases between the germline ends. The CDR3 is 16 amino acids. The germline V gene has CDR1 SGHTA and CDR2 FQGNSA. CDR3 bases: TGTGCCAGCAGCTTATCAACGGCTGCAACTAATGAAAAACTGTTTTTT. Translated: CASSLSTAATNEKLFF.

The rearrangement joins TRBV9 to TRBJ2-1, with 13 nucleotides matching TRBD2. CDR3 length: 18 residues. CDR1 SGDLS and CDR2 YYNGEE come from the germline V gene. V was pared by 4 bases and J by 3 bases, with 10 bases of the junction left unmatched. CDR3 DNA sequence: TGTGCCAGCAGCCCCCGGACTAGCGGGAGTGGAAGCTACAATGAGCAGTTCTTC. Residues: CASSPRTSGSGSYNEQFF. The variable domain in full, with the rest retrieved from reference TRBV9 and TRBJ2-1, is DSGVTQTPKHLITATGQRVTLRCSPRSGDLSVYWYQQSLDQGLQFLIQYYNGEERAKGNILERFSAQQFPDLHSELNLSSLELGDSALYFCASSPRTSGSGSYNEQFFGPGTRLTVL.

This clone occurred once. The chain has TRBV6-5 and TRBJ2-7; the D gene is possibly TRBD2 (5 bases). The CDR3 extends over 15 amino acids. Germline V gene data show CDR1 as MNHEY and CDR2 as SVGAGI. Trimming left V 0 bases short and J 1 base short, with 10 bases between. The DNA for the CDR3 is TGTGCCAGCAGTTACTCGGGCGGGTCTTCCTACGAGCAGTACTTC. Translating it yields CASSYSGGSSYEQYF.

The chain uses TRBV5-1 and TRBJ2-7; D not certain. The CDR3 extends over 12 amino acids. The germline V and J ends were trimmed by 5 bases and 2 bases, with 8 bases remaining between them. The germline V gene has CDR1 SGHRS and CDR2 YFSETQ. The CDR3 sequence is CASSPSPYEQYF. The CDR3 DNA reads as TGCGCCAGCAGTCCCAGTCCCTACGAGCAGTACTTC.

This clone is judged medium-sized. The chain employs TRBV2 and TRBJ1-1; 8 bases match TRBD1. CDR3 size: 14 residues. CDR1 is SNHLY, CDR2 FYNNEI, per germline. V shed 6 bases, J shed 3 bases, and the junction held 6 bases outside the gene matches. The CDR3 sequence: CASRSGQGDTEAFF. As DNA, the CDR3 is TGTGCCAGCAGGTCCGGACAGGGCGACACTGAAGCTTTCTTT.

The gene calls are TRBV7-9 and TRBJ1-2, with D possibly matching TRBD1 (6 bases). V lost 5 bases and J 2 bases, leaving 9 bases between the germline ends. CDR3 length equals 13 residues. Germline-derived CDR1 and CDR2 are SEHNR and FQNEAQ (reference sequence). The CDR3 here is CASSRDKNYGYTF. For the CDR3, the DNA is TGTGCCAGCAGCCGGGACAAAAACTATGGCTACACCTTC. Based on the CDR3 plus reference TRBV7-9 and TRBJ1-2, the full variable domain is DTGVSQNPRHKITKRGQNVTFRCDPISEHNRLYWYRQTLGQGPEFLTYFQNEAQLEKSRLLSDRFSAERPKGSFSTLEIQRTEQGDSAMYLCASSRDKNYGYTFGSGTRLTVV.

V and J are TRBV9 and TRBJ1-2, with D possibly matching TRBD1 (5 bases). V was pared by 4 bases and J by 8 bases, with 21 bases between. Germline V gene data show CDR1 as SGDLS and CDR2 as YYNGEE. This CDR3 is built from 15 residues. CDR3 sequence (DNA): TGTGCCAGCAGCTCCAACAATGGGGGGGTCAACGGCTACACCTTC. Amino acids: CASSSNNGGVNGYTF.

The genes are TRBV19 and TRBJ1-2; D is perhaps TRBD1 (5 bases). Germline CDR1 reads LNHDA; CDR2 reads SQIVND (reference sequence). This CDR3 has 14 amino acids. Between the trimmed V and J ends, which lost 5 bases and 2 bases, there was a span of 12 bases. The CDR3 DNA is TGTGCCAGTAGTCGGGACGGATTCAACTATGGCTACACCTTC. Amino acid sequence: CASSRDGFNYGYTF. The entire variable domain, with the rest obtained from reference TRBV19 and TRBJ1-2, is as follows: DGGITQSPKYLFRKEGQNVTLSCEQNLNHDAMYWYRQDPGQGLRLIYYSQIVNDFQKGDIAEGYSVSREKKESFPLTVTSAQKNPTAFYLCASSRDGFNYGYTFGSGTRLTVV.

The V gene is TRBV10-1, the J gene TRBJ1-1, with D perhaps TRBD1 (5 bases). V was clipped by 5 bases and J by 0 bases, with 10 bases between them. The CDR3 runs 14 residues. CDR1 and CDR2 from the germline V gene are WNHNN and SYGVQD (reference sequence). The CDR3 DNA is TGCGCCAGCAGTAAGGGACTGATGAACACTGAAGCTTTCTTT. This codes for CASSKGLMNTEAFF.

The V gene is TRBV7-9, the J gene TRBJ2-5; D perhaps matches TRBD2 (6 bases). CDR1 and CDR2 from the germline V gene are SEHNR and FQNEAQ (reference sequence). This CDR3 is 13 amino acids long. V shed 6 bases and J shed 2 bases, with 10 bases lying between them. The CDR3 DNA follows: TGTGCCAGCAGTACAGGACTACAAGAGACCCAGTACTTC. Amino acids: CASSTGLQETQYF.

Written as DNA, the CDR3 is TGCGCCAGCAGCCTGCCAGGGCCAGGCACCGGGGAGCTGTTTTTT. Amino acids: CASSLPGPGTGELFF. The rearrangement links TRBV5-1 to TRBJ2-2; D possibly corresponds to TRBD1 (5 bases). CDR1 is SGHRS and CDR2 is YFSETQ in the germline V gene. Trimming removed 4 bases from V and 4 bases from J, with 14 bases in between. The CDR3 length is 15 residues.

CDR3 sequence (DNA): TGCGCCAGCAGCTTTTCCCCGCAATCGGTTGAGACCCAGTACTTC. It translates to CASSFSPQSVETQYF. The rearrangement joins TRBV5-1 to TRBJ2-5; the D is unclear. The CDR3 length is 15 residues. V was cut by 2 bases and J by 5 bases, with 16 bases left in between. Germline values: CDR1 SGHRS, CDR2 YFSETQ.

The chain employs TRBV7-2 and TRBJ1-2; the D gene is possibly TRBD1 (6 bases). V lost 4 bases to trimming and J lost 7 bases, with 13 bases between them. Germline loops: CDR1 SGHTA, CDR2 FQGNSA. CDR3 size: 13 residues. For the CDR3, the DNA is TGTGCCAGCAGCTACCGGGACAATAGTGGCTACACCTTC. Its translation is CASSYRDNSGYTF. Full variable domain (rest looked up from reference TRBV7-2 and TRBJ1-2): GAGVSQSPSNKVTEKGKDVELRCDPISGHTALYWYRQSLGQGLEFLIYFQGNSAPDKSGLPSDRFSAERTGGSVSTLTIQRTQQEDSAVYLCASSYRDNSGYTFGSGTRLTVV.

The chain employs TRBV6-5 and TRBJ1-2; tentatively, D is TRBD1 (5 bases). V was clipped by 2 bases and J by 5 bases, with 15 bases between them. The CDR3 totals 15 residues. Germline V gene lookup returns CDR1 MNHEY and CDR2 SVGAGI. CDR3: CASSYAFWTPYGYTF. The CDR3, as DNA: TGTGCCAGCAGTTACGCGTTTTGGACACCGTATGGCTACACCTTC.

The V call is TRBV5-1, the J call TRBJ2-1; TRBD1 matches at 8 bases. This CDR3 is built from 15 residues. The germline CDR1 and CDR2 sequences are SGHRS and YFSETQ. V was clipped by 5 bases and J by 4 bases; unmatched bases: 8. The DNA for the CDR3 is TGCGCCAGCAGTTTGCAGGGGGCATCGTACAATGAGCAGTTCTTC. It translates to CASSLQGASYNEQFF.

The chain combines TRBV2 with TRBJ2-1; possibly TRBD1 for D (7 bases). Germline V lookup: CDR1 SNHLY, CDR2 FYNNEI. Trimming removed 3 bases at V and 0 bases at J, with 12 bases between. This CDR3 comprises 16 residues. CDR3 protein: CASSEEGASSYNEQFF. The CDR3 coding sequence is TGTGCCAGCAGTGAGGAGGGGGCTAGCTCCTACAATGAGCAGTTCTTC.

This clone appeared a single time. V and J are TRBV7-3 and TRBJ2-4; 7 bases map to TRBD1. Trimming cost V 5 bases and J 9 bases; bases outside gene matches: 13. The CDR3 is 15 residues long. Germline CDR1 SGHTA, CDR2 FQGTGA. The CDR3 DNA reads TGTGCCAGCAGCCCTCAGGGGGACCTTGGGGGCATTCAGTACTTC. Translated: CASSPQGDLGGIQYF.

J is TRBJ2-1 and V is TRBV5-1, with D uncertain. In germline, CDR1 is SGHRS, CDR2 YFSETQ. The V end was cut by 0 bases, the J end by 3 bases, with 7 bases between. The CDR3 consists of 14 residues. CDR3: CASSLDPNYNEQFF. The CDR3 DNA sequence: TGCGCCAGCAGCTTGGATCCTAACTACAATGAGCAGTTCTTC.

The chain employs TRBV6-1 and TRBJ1-1, with D uncertain. Trimming stripped 4 bases from V and 10 bases from J, with 22 bases between. CDR1 is MNHNS and CDR2 is SASEGT in the germline V gene. CDR3 length: 15 residues. CDR3 sequence reads: CASSVRPPGKPGAFF. As DNA, the CDR3 is TGTGCCAGCAGTGTAAGACCGCCCGGGAAACCGGGAGCTTTCTTT.

V gene TRBV5-1 combines with J gene TRBJ1-4, with 8 nucleotides matching TRBD1. Germline V gene sequence: CDR1 SGHRS, CDR2 YFSETQ. This CDR3 spans 15 amino acids. Losses at the gene ends were 4 bases for V and 8 bases for J; bases not matched to a gene: 10. The CDR3 sequence: CASSPPTGAGEKLFF. The CDR3 DNA is TGCGCCAGCAGCCCCCCGACAGGGGCGGGGGAAAAACTGTTTTTT.

The chain links TRBV7-8 to TRBJ2-2; tentative D call: TRBD2 (6 bases). V was clipped by 5 bases and J by 0 bases, with 10 bases between them. The length of the CDR3 is 15 residues. Germline loops: CDR1 SGHVS, CDR2 FQNEAQ. CDR3 in DNA: TGTGCCAGCAGCGGTGGCGGGGCGAACACCGGGGAGCTGTTTTTT. Translated, it gives CASSGGGANTGELFF.

The chain carries TRBV30 and TRBJ1-2; weak D call: TRBD1 (5 bases). Germline assignment: CDR1 GTSNPN and CDR2 SVGIG (reference sequence). V shed 3 bases and J shed 4 bases, with 9 bases lying between them. The CDR3 is made up of 12 amino acids. CDR3 sequence (DNA): TGTGCCTGGAGGGGGGACTTCTATGGCTACACCTTC. Translating gives CAWRGDFYGYTF.

V and J are TRBV10-3 and TRBJ2-3; perhaps TRBD2 as D (5 bases). Germline-derived CDR1 and CDR2 are ENHRY and SYGVKD. This CDR3 contains 15 residues. V was clipped by 8 bases and J by 0 bases, with 15 bases between them. CDR3 region: CAIHEGSSSTDTQYF. DNA of the CDR3: TGTGCCATCCACGAGGGCAGCTCTAGCACAGATACGCAGTATTTT.

The chain employs TRBV2 and TRBJ2-2, with D unresolved. With 11 bases removed from V and 1 base from J, the gap between germline ends came to 8 bases. This CDR3 region has 12 residues. CDR1 is SNHLY and CDR2 is FYNNEI in the germline V gene. This chain's CDR3 is CAYARNTGELFF. The CDR3 nucleotides are TGTGCCTACGCCAGGAACACCGGGGAGCTGTTTTTT.

V usage is TRBV29-1 and J usage is TRBJ2-3, with TRBD1 matching 7 bases. This CDR3 has 15 residues. Per the germline V gene, CDR1 is SQVTM and CDR2 is ANQGSEA. V trimming: 2 bases; J trimming: 3 bases; junction bases outside the gene matches: 8. CDR3 loop: CSVEWAGGGTDTQYF. The CDR3 region has the DNA TGCAGCGTTGAATGGGCAGGGGGTGGAACAGATACGCAGTATTTT.

This clone was found once. The chain joins TRBV4-1 to TRBJ2-3; TRBD2 matches 8 bases. This CDR3 has 16 amino acids. Germline assignment: CDR1 MGHRA and CDR2 YSYEKL. Losses at the gene ends were 1 base for V and 0 bases for J; bases not matched to a gene: 3. The CDR3 spells CASSQAGRDSTDTQYF. In nucleotides, the CDR3 is TGCGCCAGCAGCCAAGCCGGGAGGGATAGCACAGATACGCAGTATTTT.

V is TRBV11-2 and J is TRBJ1-2; D is undetermined. The CDR3 is made up of 15 amino acids. The germline V gene encodes CDR1 SGHAT and CDR2 FQNNGV. The V end lost 1 base, the J end lost 0 bases, and 9 bases lay between the germline ends. The CDR3 nucleotides are TGTGCCAGCAGCTTAGGTGGGTCCTCTAACTATGGCTACACCTTC. It is translated as CASSLGGSSNYGYTF.